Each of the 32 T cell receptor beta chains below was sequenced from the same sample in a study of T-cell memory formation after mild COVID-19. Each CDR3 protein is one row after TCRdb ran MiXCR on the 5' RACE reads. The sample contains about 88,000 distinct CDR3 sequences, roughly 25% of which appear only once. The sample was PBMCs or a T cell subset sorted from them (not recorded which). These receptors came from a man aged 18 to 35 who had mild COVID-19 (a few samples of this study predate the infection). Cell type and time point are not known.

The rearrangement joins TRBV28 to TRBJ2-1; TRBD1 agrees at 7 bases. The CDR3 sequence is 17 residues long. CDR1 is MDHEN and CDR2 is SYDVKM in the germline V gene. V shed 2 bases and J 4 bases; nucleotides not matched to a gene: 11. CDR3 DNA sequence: TGTGCCAGCAGTTTAGCCACCCACAGGGGCCCTTACAATGAGCAGTTCTTC. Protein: CASSLATHRGPYNEQFF.

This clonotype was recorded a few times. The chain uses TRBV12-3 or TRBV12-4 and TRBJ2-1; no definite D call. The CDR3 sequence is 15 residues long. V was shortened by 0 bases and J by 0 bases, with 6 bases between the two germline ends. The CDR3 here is CASSLAQSSYNEQFF. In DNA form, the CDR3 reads TGTGCCAGCAGTTTAGCCCAGAGCTCCTACAATGAGCAGTTCTTC.

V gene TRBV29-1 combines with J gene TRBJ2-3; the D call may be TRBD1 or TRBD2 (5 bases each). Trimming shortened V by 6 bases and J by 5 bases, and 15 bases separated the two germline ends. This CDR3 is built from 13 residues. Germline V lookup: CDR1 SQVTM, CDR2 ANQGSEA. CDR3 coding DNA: TGCAGCGTCTACCGGGACGGTGGAGATACGCAGTATTTT. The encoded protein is CSVYRDGGDTQYF.

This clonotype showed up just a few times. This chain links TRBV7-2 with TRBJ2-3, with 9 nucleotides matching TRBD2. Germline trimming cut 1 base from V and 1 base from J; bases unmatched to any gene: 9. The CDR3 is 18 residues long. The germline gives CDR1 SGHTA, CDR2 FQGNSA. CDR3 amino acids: CASSLVSGGIGGTDTQYF. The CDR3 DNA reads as TGTGCCAGCAGCTTAGTAAGCGGGGGGATTGGCGGCACAGATACGCAGTATTTT.

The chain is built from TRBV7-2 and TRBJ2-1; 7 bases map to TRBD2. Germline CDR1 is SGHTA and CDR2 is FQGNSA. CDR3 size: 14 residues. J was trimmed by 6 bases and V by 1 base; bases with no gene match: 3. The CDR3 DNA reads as TGTGCCAGCAGCTTAGGGGCGGGGGTCAATGAGCAGTTCTTC. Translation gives CASSLGAGVNEQFF.

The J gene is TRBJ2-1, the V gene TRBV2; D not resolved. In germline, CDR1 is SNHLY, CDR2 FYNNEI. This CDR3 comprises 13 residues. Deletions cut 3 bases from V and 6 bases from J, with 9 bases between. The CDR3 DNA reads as TGTGCCAGCAGTGAGTGGAATGGCAATGAGCAGTTCTTC. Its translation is CASSEWNGNEQFF.

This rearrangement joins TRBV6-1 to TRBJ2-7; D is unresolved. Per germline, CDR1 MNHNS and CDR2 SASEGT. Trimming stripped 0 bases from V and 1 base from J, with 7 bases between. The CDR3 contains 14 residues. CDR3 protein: CASSEAPISYEQYV. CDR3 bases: TGTGCCAGCAGTGAAGCCCCTATTTCCTACGAGCAGTACGTC.

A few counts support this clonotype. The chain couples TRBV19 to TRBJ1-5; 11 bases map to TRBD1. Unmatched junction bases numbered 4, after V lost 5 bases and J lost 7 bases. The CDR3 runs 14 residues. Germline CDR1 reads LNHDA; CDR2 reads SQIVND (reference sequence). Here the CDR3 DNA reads TGTGCCAGTAGTCCCGGGACAGGGGGACAGCCCCAGCATTTT. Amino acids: CASSPGTGGQPQHF.

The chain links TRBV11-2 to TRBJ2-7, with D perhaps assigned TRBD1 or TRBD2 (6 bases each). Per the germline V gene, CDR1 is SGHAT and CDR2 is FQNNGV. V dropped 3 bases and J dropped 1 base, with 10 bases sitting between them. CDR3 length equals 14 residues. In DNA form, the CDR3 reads TGTGCCAGCAGCTTCGGGGGCACGTCCTACGAGCAGTACTTC. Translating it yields CASSFGGTSYEQYF. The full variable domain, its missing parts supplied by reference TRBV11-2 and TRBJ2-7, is EAGVAQSPRYKIIEKRQSVAFWCNPISGHATLYWYQQILGQGPKLLIQFQNNGVVDDSQLPKDRFSAERLKGVDSTLKIQPAKLEDSAVYLCASSFGGTSYEQYFGPGTRLTVT.

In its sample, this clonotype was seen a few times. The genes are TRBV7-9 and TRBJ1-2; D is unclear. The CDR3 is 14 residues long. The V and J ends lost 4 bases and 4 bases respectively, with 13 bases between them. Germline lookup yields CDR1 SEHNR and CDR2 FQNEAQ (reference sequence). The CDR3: CASSSGALIYGYTF. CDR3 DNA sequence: TGTGCCAGCAGCTCCGGCGCCCTCATCTATGGCTACACCTTC. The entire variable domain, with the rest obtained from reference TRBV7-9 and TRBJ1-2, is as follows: DTGVSQNPRHKITKRGQNVTFRCDPISEHNRLYWYRQTLGQGPEFLTYFQNEAQLEKSRLLSDRFSAERPKGSFSTLEIQRTEQGDSAMYLCASSSGALIYGYTFGSGTRLTVV.

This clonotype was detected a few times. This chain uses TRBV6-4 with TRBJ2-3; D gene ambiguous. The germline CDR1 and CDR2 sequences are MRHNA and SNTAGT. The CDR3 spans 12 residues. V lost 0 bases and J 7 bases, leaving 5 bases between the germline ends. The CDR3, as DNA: TGTGCCAGCAGTGACTCTATCCATACGCAGTATTTT. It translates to CASSDSIHTQYF.

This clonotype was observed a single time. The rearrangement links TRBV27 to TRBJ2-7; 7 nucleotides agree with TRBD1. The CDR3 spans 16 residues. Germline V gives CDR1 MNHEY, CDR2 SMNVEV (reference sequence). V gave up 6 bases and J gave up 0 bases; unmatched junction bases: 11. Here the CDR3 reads CASRHAPGQNSYEQYF. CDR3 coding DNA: TGTGCCAGCAGGCACGCCCCGGGACAGAACTCCTACGAGCAGTACTTC.

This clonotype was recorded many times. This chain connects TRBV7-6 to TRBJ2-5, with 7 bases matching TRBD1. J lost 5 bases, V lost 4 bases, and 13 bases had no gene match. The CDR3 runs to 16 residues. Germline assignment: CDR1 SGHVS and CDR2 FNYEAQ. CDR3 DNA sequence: TGTGCCAGCAGCTCAGGGTTGACAGGGAGTAGGGAGACCCAGTACTTC. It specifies CASSSGLTGSRETQYF.

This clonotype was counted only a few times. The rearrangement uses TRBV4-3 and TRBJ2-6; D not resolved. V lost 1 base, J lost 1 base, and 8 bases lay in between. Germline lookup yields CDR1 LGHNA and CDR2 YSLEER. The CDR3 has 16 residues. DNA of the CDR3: TGCGCCAGCAGCCAAGTATGGGGATCTGGGGCCAACGTCCTGACTTTC. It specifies CASSQVWGSGANVLTF.

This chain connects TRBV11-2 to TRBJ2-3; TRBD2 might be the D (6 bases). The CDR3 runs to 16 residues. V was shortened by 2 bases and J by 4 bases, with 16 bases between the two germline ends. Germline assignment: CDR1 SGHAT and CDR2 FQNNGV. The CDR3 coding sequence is TGTGCCAGCAGCTTAAAGAGGGACTTGATATCAGATACGCAGTATTTT. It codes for CASSLKRDLISDTQYF.

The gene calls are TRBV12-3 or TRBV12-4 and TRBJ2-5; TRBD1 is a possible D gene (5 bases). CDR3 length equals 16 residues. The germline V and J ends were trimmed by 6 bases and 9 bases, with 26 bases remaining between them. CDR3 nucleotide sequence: TGTGCCAGCAGCCCTCGCCCCCAGGGTGGTCTGGTAGCCCAGTACTTC. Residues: CASSPRPQGGLVAQYF.

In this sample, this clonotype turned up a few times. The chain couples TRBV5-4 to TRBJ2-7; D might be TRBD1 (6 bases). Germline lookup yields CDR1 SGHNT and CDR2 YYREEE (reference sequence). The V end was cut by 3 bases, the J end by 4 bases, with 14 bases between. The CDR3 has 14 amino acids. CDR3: CASSSTGQQYEQYF. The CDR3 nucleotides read TGTGCCAGCAGCTCGACCGGACAGCAGTACGAGCAGTACTTC.

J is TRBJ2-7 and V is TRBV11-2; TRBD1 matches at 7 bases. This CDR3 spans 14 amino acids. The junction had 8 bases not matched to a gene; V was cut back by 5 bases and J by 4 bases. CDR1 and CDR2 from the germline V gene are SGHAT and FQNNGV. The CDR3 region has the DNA TGTGCCAGCAGCCCGGGACAGACACTATACGAGCAGTACTTC. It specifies CASSPGQTLYEQYF.

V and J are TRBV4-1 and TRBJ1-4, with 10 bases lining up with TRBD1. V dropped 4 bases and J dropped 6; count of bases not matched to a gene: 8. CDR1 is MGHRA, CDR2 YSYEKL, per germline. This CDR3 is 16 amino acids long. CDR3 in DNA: TGCGCCAGCAGCCCCAGGGACAGGGGCCTACATGAAAAACTGTTTTTT. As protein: CASSPRDRGLHEKLFF.

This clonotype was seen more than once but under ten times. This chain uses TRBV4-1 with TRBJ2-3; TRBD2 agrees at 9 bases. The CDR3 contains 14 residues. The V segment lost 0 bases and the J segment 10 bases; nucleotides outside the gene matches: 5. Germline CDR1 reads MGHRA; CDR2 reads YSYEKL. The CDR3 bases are TGCGCCAGCAGCCAAGACGCGGCGGGGGGGCCGCAGTATTTT. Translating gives CASSQDAAGGPQYF.

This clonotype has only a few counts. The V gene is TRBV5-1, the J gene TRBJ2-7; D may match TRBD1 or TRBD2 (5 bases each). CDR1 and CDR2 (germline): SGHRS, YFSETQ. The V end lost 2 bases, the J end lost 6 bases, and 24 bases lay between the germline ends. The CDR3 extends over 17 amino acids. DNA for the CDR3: TGCGCCAGCAGCTTCCGTGGGCCAGGGCGGGTTTTGGGCGAGCAGTACTTC. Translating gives CASSFRGPGRVLGEQYF.

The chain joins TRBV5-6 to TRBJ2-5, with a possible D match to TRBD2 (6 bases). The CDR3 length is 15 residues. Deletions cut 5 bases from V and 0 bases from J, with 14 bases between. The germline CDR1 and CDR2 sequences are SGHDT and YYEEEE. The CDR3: CASRPKGGHQETQYF. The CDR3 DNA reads TGTGCCAGCAGACCCAAGGGAGGCCACCAAGAGACCCAGTACTTC.

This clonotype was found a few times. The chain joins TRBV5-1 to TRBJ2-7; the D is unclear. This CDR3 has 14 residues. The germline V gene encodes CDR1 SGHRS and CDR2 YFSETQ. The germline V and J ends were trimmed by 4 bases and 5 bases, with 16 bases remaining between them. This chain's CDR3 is CASSPRRASDEQYF. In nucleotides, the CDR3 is TGCGCCAGCAGCCCCCGAAGAGCATCGGACGAGCAGTACTTC.

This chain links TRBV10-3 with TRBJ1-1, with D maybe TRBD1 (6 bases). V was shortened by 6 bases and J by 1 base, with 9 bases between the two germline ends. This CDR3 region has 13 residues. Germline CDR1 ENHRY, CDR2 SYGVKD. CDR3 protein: CAISPTGNTEAFF. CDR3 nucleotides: TGTGCCATCAGCCCGACAGGGAACACTGAAGCTTTCTTT.

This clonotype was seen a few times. The CDR3 spells CSARLDREPSSPLHF. In DNA form, the CDR3 reads TGCAGTGCTAGGCTGGACAGGGAACCTTCCTCACCCCTCCACTTT. This chain uses TRBV20-1 with TRBJ1-6, with 8 bases lining up with TRBD1. The germline CDR1 and CDR2 sequences are DFQATT and SNEGSKA (reference sequence). The CDR3 totals 15 residues. With V trimmed by 3 bases and J by 10 bases, 11 bases remained unmatched.

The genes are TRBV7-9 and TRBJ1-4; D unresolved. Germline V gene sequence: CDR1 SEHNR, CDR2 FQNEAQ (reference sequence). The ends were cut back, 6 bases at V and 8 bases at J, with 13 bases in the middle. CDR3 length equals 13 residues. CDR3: CASSPSAVEKLFF. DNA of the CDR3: TGTGCCAGCAGTCCAAGCGCGGTAGAAAAACTGTTTTTT.

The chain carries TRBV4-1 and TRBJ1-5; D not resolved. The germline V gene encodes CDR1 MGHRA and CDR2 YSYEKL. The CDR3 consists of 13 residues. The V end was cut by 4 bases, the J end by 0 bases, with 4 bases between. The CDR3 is CASSRASNQPQHF. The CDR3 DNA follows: TGCGCCAGCAGCCGGGCTAGCAATCAGCCCCAGCATTTT.

For the CDR3, the DNA is TGCGCCAGCAGCTCCATGACAGGGATGAACACTGAAGCTTTCTTT. It translates to CASSSMTGMNTEAFF. The genes are TRBV5-1 and TRBJ1-1; 7 bases align to TRBD1. There are 15 residues in the CDR3. CDR1 is SGHRS, CDR2 YFSETQ, per germline. Trimming took 3 bases from V and 0 from J; bases not matched to a gene: 5.

The DNA for the CDR3 is TGTGCCAGCAGTGAAACGGGGATGAACACTGAAGCTTTCTTT. This translates into CASSETGMNTEAFF. This chain connects TRBV6-2 or TRBV6-3 to TRBJ1-1; D gene uncertain. V was clipped by 5 bases and J by 0 bases, with 10 bases between them. The CDR3 loop spans 14 amino acids. Germline CDR1 reads MNHEY; CDR2 reads SVGEGT.

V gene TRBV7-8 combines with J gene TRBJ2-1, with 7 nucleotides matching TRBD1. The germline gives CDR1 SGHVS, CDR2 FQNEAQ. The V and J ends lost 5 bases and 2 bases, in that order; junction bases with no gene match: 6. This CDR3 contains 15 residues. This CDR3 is CASSVTGLTYNEQFF. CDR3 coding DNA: TGTGCCAGCAGCGTGACAGGGCTAACCTACAATGAGCAGTTCTTC.

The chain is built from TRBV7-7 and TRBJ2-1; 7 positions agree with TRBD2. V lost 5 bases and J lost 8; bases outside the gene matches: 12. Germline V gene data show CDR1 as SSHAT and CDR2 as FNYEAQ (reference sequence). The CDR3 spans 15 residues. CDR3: CASSPGPSGVDEQFF. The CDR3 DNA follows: TGTGCCAGCAGCCCTGGGCCGAGCGGGGTGGATGAGCAGTTCTTC.

DNA of the CDR3: TGTGCCAGCAGCTTAATAGGGGAAAACATTCAGTACTTC. This encodes CASSLIGENIQYF. This sequence joins TRBV7-9 and TRBJ2-4; D perhaps matches TRBD1 (5 bases). The V end lost 2 bases, the J end lost 5 bases, and 7 bases lay between the germline ends. The CDR3 has 13 residues. Per germline, CDR1 SEHNR and CDR2 FQNEAQ (reference sequence).